A selection of T cell receptor beta chains follows, all from one sample in a study of T cell changes during pregnancy in multiple sclerosis. Measured with immunoSEQ multiplex PCR; TCRdb has only the in-frame clones, and not every one. The sample shows 28,000 or so clones, 85% to 90% of them seen only once. The specimen was CD4+ T cells from peripheral blood mononuclear cells, collected in the first trimester of pregnancy. The receptors come from a female donor in good health, enrolled as a control in a pregnancy study. The CDR3 runs from the conserved cysteine through the conserved F or W. D genes are given only for firm matches. Expanded clones are given a class, and other clones once, few, many or no size at all.

D: TRBD2; J: TRBJ2-1; V: TRBV6-1; size: -; DNA: TGTGCCAGCAGTGGGACTAGCCCCCGCAATGAGCAGTTCTTC; CDR3: CASSGTSPRNEQFF
D: TRBD1; J: TRBJ1-1; V: TRBV9; size: -; DNA: TGTGCCAGCACCCGAACGGACAGGGCAGGCACTGAAGCTTTCTTT; CDR3: CASTRTDRAGTEAFF
D: -; J: TRBJ2-5; V: TRBV11-1; size: -; DNA: TGTGCCAGCAGCCCCGCGGGGGCGAGCGGGGAGACCCAGTACTTC; CDR3: CASSPAGASGETQYF
D: -; J: TRBJ2-5; V: TRBV7-2; size: few; DNA: TGTGCCAGCAGCAAGTCAGGGGTGCAAGAGACCCAGTACTTC; CDR3: CASSKSGVQETQYF
D: -; J: TRBJ1-2; V: TRBV6-6; size: -; DNA: TGTGCCAGCAGTTACTCACAGGACCTCTATGGCTACACCTTC; CDR3: CASSYSQDLYGYTF
D: TRBD1; J: TRBJ1-5; V: TRBV19; size: -; DNA: TGTGCCAGTAGTACCACAGGGGGCGGTCAGCCCCAGCATTTT; CDR3: CASSTTGGGQPQHF
D: TRBD1; J: TRBJ2-1; V: TRBV29-1; size: once; DNA: TGCAGCGTTGTCTCCCGGACAGGGCTGGGGAATGAGCAGTTCTTC; CDR3: CSVVSRTGLGNEQFF
D: -; J: TRBJ2-5; V: TRBV5-1; size: once; DNA: TGCGCCAGCAGCTCCTATCACGGTAGCGGAGAGACCCAGTACTTC; CDR3: CASSSYHGSGETQYF
D: TRBD1; J: TRBJ1-2; V: TRBV5-4; size: -; DNA: TGTGCCAGCAGCTTGGGCGGACAGGGCGTATATGGCTACACCTTC; CDR3: CASSLGGQGVYGYTF
D: -; J: TRBJ2-3; V: TRBV7-8; size: -; DNA: TGTGCCAGCAGCTTTCTAGGCACAGATACGCAGTATTTT; CDR3: CASSFLGTDTQYF
D: -; J: TRBJ2-7; V: TRBV14; size: -; DNA: TGTGCCAGCAGCCAAGAGCTATCAACCCAAAAGAACTTC; CDR3: CASSQELSTQKNF
D: TRBD2; J: TRBJ2-3; V: TRBV4-2; size: -; DNA: TGTGCCAGCAGCCAAAGACTAGCGGGGGGTTCAGATACGCAGTATTTT; CDR3: CASSQRLAGGSDTQYF
D: -; J: TRBJ2-2; V: TRBV5-1; size: -; DNA: TGCGCCAGCAGCTTGGGCCAGGGATACACCGGGGAGCTGTTTTTT; CDR3: CASSLGQGYTGELFF
D: TRBD2; J: TRBJ2-3; V: TRBV5-1; size: -; DNA: TGCGCCAGCAGCTTTCGGACTAGCGGGTACACAGATACGCAGTATTTT; CDR3: CASSFRTSGYTDTQYF
D: TRBD2; J: TRBJ2-3; V: TRBV5-6; size: -; DNA: TGTGCCAGCACCTTTGGACTAGCGGGGGGAGATACGCAGTATTTT; CDR3: CASTFGLAGGDTQYF
D: TRBD1; J: TRBJ1-1; V: TRBV4-2; size: -; DNA: TGTGCCAGCAGCCAGGGGACGGGACAGGGGGACACTGAAGCTTTCTTT; CDR3: CASSQGTGQGDTEAFF
D: -; J: TRBJ2-3; V: TRBV5-1; size: -; DNA: TGCGCCAGCAGCCTTCACATAGATACGCAGTATTTT; CDR3: CASSLHIDTQYF
D: TRBD1; J: TRBJ1-2; V: TRBV2; size: -; DNA: TGTGCCAGCAAGACAGGGGAAAACTATGGCTACACCTTC; CDR3: CASKTGENYGYTF
D: TRBD1; J: TRBJ1-1; V: TRBV4-3; size: -; DNA: TGCGCCAGCAGCCGACAGGGGGACACTGAAGCTTTCTTT; CDR3: CASSRQGDTEAFF
D: -; J: TRBJ1-1; V: TRBV5-1; size: few; DNA: TGCGCCAGCAGCACCGGGGGTAACACTGAAGCTTTCTTT; CDR3: CASSTGGNTEAFF
D: TRBD2; J: TRBJ2-3; V: TRBV18; size: -; DNA: TGTGCCAGCTCACCTATTAGCGGGGGGGGCACAGATACGCAGTATTTT; CDR3: CASSPISGGGTDTQYF
D: TRBD1; J: TRBJ1-2; V: TRBV30; size: -; DNA: TGTGCCTGGAGTGTACGGCAGGGGGGAGGCTACACCTTC; CDR3: CAWSVRQGGGYTF
D: TRBD2; J: TRBJ2-5; V: TRBV23-1; size: -; DNA: TGCGCCAGCAGCCCCCGGACTAGCGGGGGGGTAAGGTACTTC; CDR3: CASSPRTSGGVRYF
D: -; J: TRBJ2-7; V: TRBV5-5; size: -; DNA: TGTGCCAGCAGCTCACCAGGCAGCGAGCAGTACTTC; CDR3: CASSSPGSEQYF
D: TRBD1; J: TRBJ1-2; V: TRBV10-3; size: -; DNA: TGTGCCGTCCCTCAGGGGGCAGCTAACTATGGCTACACCTTC; CDR3: CAVPQGAANYGYTF
D: TRBD1; J: TRBJ1-1; V: TRBV19; size: -; DNA: TGTGCCAGTAGTTTCTCGACAGGGCCGGCTGAAGCTTTCTTT; CDR3: CASSFSTGPAEAFF
D: -; J: TRBJ2-5; V: TRBV11-2; size: -; DNA: TGTGCCAGCAGCTTAGATTTGGGGGCGGAGACCCAGTACTTC; CDR3: CASSLDLGAETQYF
D: TRBD1; J: TRBJ1-2; V: TRBV19; size: once; DNA: TGTGCCAGTAGTATGGGGACAGCAGGTGACTATGGCTACACCTTC; CDR3: CASSMGTAGDYGYTF
D: -; J: TRBJ1-1; V: TRBV5-1; size: -; DNA: TGCGCCAGCAGCTGGCAGGGGAACACTGAAGCTTTCTTT; CDR3: CASSWQGNTEAFF
D: -; J: TRBJ2-7; V: TRBV19; size: -; DNA: TGTGCCAGTAGTCGGGTCTTCTCCTACGAGCAGTACTTC; CDR3: CASSRVFSYEQYF
D: -; J: TRBJ1-2; V: TRBV7-9; size: -; DNA: TGTGCCAGCAGCTTAAGGACATTTAATGGCTACACCTTC; CDR3: CASSLRTFNGYTF
D: TRBD1; J: TRBJ1-4; V: TRBV11-2; size: -; DNA: TGTGCCAGCAGCCACTTGCAGGGGGCTAGACATGAAAAACTGTTTTTT; CDR3: CASSHLQGARHEKLFF
D: -; J: TRBJ1-1; V: TRBV2; size: -; DNA: TGTGCCAGCAGTGAATCCCTTTACACCTCCTCCTTT; CDR3: CASSESLYTSSF
D: -; J: TRBJ1-4; V: TRBV10-3; size: -; DNA: TGTGCCATCAGTGACCCCCCCGGTGCAACTAATGAAAAACTGTTTTTT; CDR3: CAISDPPGATNEKLFF
D: TRBD2; J: TRBJ2-7; V: TRBV30; size: -; DNA: TGTGCCTGGACTAGCGGGGGCGAGCAGTACTTC; CDR3: CAWTSGGEQYF
D: TRBD1; J: TRBJ2-7; V: TRBV6-6; size: -; DNA: TGTGCCAGCAGTTACTCCGGGACAGGGTTCGGCGAGCAGTACTTC; CDR3: CASSYSGTGFGEQYF
D: TRBD1; J: TRBJ2-1; V: TRBV5-4; size: -; DNA: TGTGCCAGCAGCCCTGACAGGGGAGGCTACAATGAGCAGTTCTTC; CDR3: CASSPDRGGYNEQFF
D: -; J: TRBJ1-1; V: TRBV7-2; size: -; DNA: TGTGCCAGCAGTCCTCAGGGCCGACGGACTGAAGCTTTCTTT; CDR3: CASSPQGRRTEAFF
D: -; J: TRBJ2-7; V: TRBV19; size: -; DNA: TGTGCCAGTAGTATTGAGCCAGCAGGGTTGAGGGAGCAGTACTTC; CDR3: CASSIEPAGLREQYF
D: -; J: TRBJ1-5; V: TRBV7-9; size: -; DNA: TGTGCCAGCAGCACCGAACGGGTGGAAAATCAGCCCCAGCATTTT; CDR3: CASSTERVENQPQHF
D: -; J: TRBJ1-1; V: TRBV10-3; size: -; DNA: TGTGCCATCCGCCCGACAGACGGGACTGAAGCTTTCTTT; CDR3: CAIRPTDGTEAFF
D: -; J: TRBJ1-2; V: TRBV5-1; size: -; DNA: TGCGCCAGCAGCCCGGGACATACAAACTATGGCTACACCTTC; CDR3: CASSPGHTNYGYTF
D: TRBD1; J: TRBJ1-6; V: TRBV27; size: few; DNA: TGTGCCAGCAGTTCGGACAGGAGCTCCTATAATTCACCCCTCCACTTT; CDR3: CASSSDRSSYNSPLHF
D: -; J: TRBJ2-5; V: TRBV5-4; size: -; DNA: TGTGCCAGCAGCTTGGCGTCTAGTGGGCAAGAGACCCAGTACTTC; CDR3: CASSLASSGQETQYF
D: -; J: TRBJ1-1; V: TRBV10-3; size: few; DNA: TGTGCCATCAGTAACCACGTGGGGCGGGGGGACACTGAAGCTTTCTTT; CDR3: CAISNHVGRGDTEAFF
D: -; J: TRBJ1-2; V: TRBV6-5; size: once; DNA: TGTGCCAGCAGTTACTCGACCGGGGGGCGCCGGTATGGCTACACCTTC; CDR3: CASSYSTGGRRYGYTF